This record covers a single T cell receptor beta chain. CDR3 length: 15 residues. Germline-derived CDR1 and CDR2 are MGHDK and SYGVNS. V was pared by 7 bases and J by 6 bases, with 11 bases of the junction left unmatched. The data were taken from a study of blood T cell repertoires in COVID-19. Background on the study: PBMCs, B-cell-depleted T cells, or T cells were the source of the cDNA or gDNA that made up the material.

Sequencing used immunoSEQ multiplex PCR; TCRdb keeps in-frame clones, though not all of them. The table has 330,000 or so clones, roughly 89% seen once. This chain joins TRBV25-1 and TRBJ2-1, with 8 nucleotides matching TRBD2. Sequences were obtained from peripheral blood. This sequence was found in a young man with COVID-19, enrolled during active disease. In DNA form, the CDR3 reads TGTGCCAGCACCTTTTTCGGGGGGGCCGGCAATGAGCAGTTCTTC. This gives the protein CASTFFGGAGNEQFF.